Below are 14 T cell receptor beta chains sequenced from a single sample in a study of blood T cell repertoires in COVID-19. The repertoire was sequenced with immunoSEQ multiplex PCR; TCRdb's copy has only in-frame clones and lacks some. The top ten clones hold about a sixth of a sample with around 97,000 clones, around nine tenths of them seen once. The source material was peripheral blood. These receptors were taken from a woman aged 80 or over in a cohort sampled during active COVID-19.

This clone was picked up one time. This rearrangement joins TRBV7-3 to TRBJ1-2; 9 bases are shared with TRBD1. Germline V gives CDR1 SGHTA, CDR2 FQGTGA. V dropped 4 bases and J dropped 7; count of bases not matched to a gene: 1. The CDR3 runs to 12 residues. CDR3 coding DNA: TGTGCCAGCAGCTCGGACAGGGGTGGCTACACCTTC. Translation gives CASSSDRGGYTF.

The chain couples TRBV29-1 to TRBJ1-5; D is perhaps TRBD1 (6 bases). Trimming removed 6 bases at V and 2 bases at J, with 20 bases between. This CDR3 contains 16 residues. Germline CDR1 and CDR2: SQVTM and ANQGSEA. This chain's CDR3 is CSVSYGQSRGNQPQHF. For the CDR3, the DNA is TGCAGCGTATCTTATGGACAGTCTAGGGGCAATCAGCCCCAGCATTTT.

The V gene is TRBV11-2, the J gene TRBJ1-1, with D possibly being TRBD1 (6 bases). Germline V gene sequence: CDR1 SGHAT, CDR2 FQNNGV. This CDR3 is 12 amino acids long. Trimming removed 3 bases from V and 10 bases from J, with 12 bases in between. The CDR3 nucleotides read TGTGCCAGCAGCTTGGGCCCGGACAGAGCTTTCTTT. Translating gives CASSLGPDRAFF.

The chain employs TRBV9 and TRBJ2-1; possible D gene TRBD1, 6 bases. This CDR3 spans 15 amino acids. The germline V and J ends were trimmed by 0 bases and 0 bases, with 7 bases remaining between them. CDR1 is SGDLS and CDR2 is YYNGEE in the germline V gene. CDR3 coding DNA: TGTGCCAGCAGCGTAGTGGGGGCCTCCTACAATGAGCAGTTCTTC. Translated, it gives CASSVVGASYNEQFF.

This chain uses TRBV5-1 with TRBJ2-5; D may be TRBD2 (6 bases). This CDR3 spans 15 amino acids. Per the germline V gene, CDR1 is SGHRS and CDR2 is YFSETQ. V lost 0 bases, J lost 5 bases, and 14 bases lay in between. The DNA of the CDR3 is TGCGCCAGCAGCTTGGAGGGAGGAGTTAGGGAGACCCAGTACTTC. Translated: CASSLEGGVRETQYF.

The genes are TRBV25-1 and TRBJ2-2; 11 bases align to TRBD1. CDR1 and CDR2 from the germline V gene are MGHDK and SYGVNS. The CDR3 loop spans 14 amino acids. With V trimmed by 8 bases and J by 5 bases, 4 bases remained unmatched. In nucleotides, the CDR3 is TGTGCCAGCGCTGGGACAGGGGGGACCGGGGAGCTGTTTTTT. Translation gives CASAGTGGTGELFF.

This rearrangement joins TRBV19 to TRBJ2-7, with a weak D call TRBD2 (6 bases). Germline CDR1 and CDR2: LNHDA and SQIVND (reference sequence). This CDR3 is 15 amino acids long. The V end was cut by 3 bases, the J end by 0 bases, with 12 bases between. CDR3 bases: TGTGCCAGTAGTATTGCGGGGCGCAGCTCCTACGAGCAGTACTTC. Translation: CASSIAGRSSYEQYF.

The genes are TRBV11-2 and TRBJ2-3; 15 bases map to TRBD2. CDR3 length: 16 amino acids. Germline assignment: CDR1 SGHAT and CDR2 FQNNGV. V shed 5 bases and J 10 bases; nucleotides not matched to a gene: 10. DNA of the CDR3: TGTGCCAGCAGCACCCCCCCCGGACTAGCGGGAGGGGCGCAGTATTTT. As protein: CASSTPPGLAGGAQYF.

This chain links TRBV5-8 with TRBJ1-1; 8 nucleotides line up with TRBD1. The CDR3 has 17 residues. J gave up 2 bases and V 0 bases, and 9 bases lay outside the gene matches. The germline V gene encodes CDR1 SGHTS and CDR2 YDEGEE. The DNA for the CDR3 is TGTGCCAGCAGCTTGGGCTTTCCCGGGACAGGTAACACTGAAGCTTTCTTT. This gives the protein CASSLGFPGTGNTEAFF. The entire variable domain, with the rest obtained from reference TRBV5-8 and TRBJ1-1, is as follows: EAGVTQSPTHLIKTRGQQATLRCSPISGHTSVYWYQQALGLGLQFLLWYDEGEERNRGNFPPRFSGRQFPNYSSELNVNALELEDSALYLCASSLGFPGTGNTEAFFGQGTRLTVV.

The rearrangement uses TRBV24-1 and TRBJ2-1; 9 bases agree with TRBD1. CDR3 size: 15 residues. Losses at the gene ends were 1 base for V and 7 bases for J; bases not matched to a gene: 4. Germline V gives CDR1 KGHDR, CDR2 SFDVKD. In nucleotides, the CDR3 is TGTGCCACCAGTGATTTTAGGACAGGGGAGAATGAGCAGTTCTTC. It yields the protein CATSDFRTGENEQFF.

This clone was seen just once. The rearrangement uses TRBV5-4 and TRBJ1-1; 9 positions agree with TRBD1. The V and J ends lost 5 bases and 1 base, in that order; junction bases with no gene match: 3. This CDR3 contains 14 residues. In germline, CDR1 is SGHNT, CDR2 YYREEE (reference sequence). The CDR3, as DNA: TGTGCCAGCAGAAGGGACAGGGAGAACACTGAAGCTTTCTTT. It codes for CASRRDRENTEAFF.

J is TRBJ2-1 and V is TRBV19, with TRBD2 matching 14 bases. Trimming took 5 bases from V and 3 from J; bases not matched to a gene: 6. The CDR3 has 17 residues. Germline CDR1 is LNHDA and CDR2 is SQIVND (reference sequence). The DNA for the CDR3 is TGTGCCAGTAGTCCCAGGACTAGCGGGAGGCTCTACAATGAGCAGTTCTTC. This translates into CASSPRTSGRLYNEQFF.

This sequence joins TRBV7-9 and TRBJ2-2; 9 nucleotides match TRBD1. J was trimmed by 4 bases and V by 3 bases; bases with no gene match: 6. Germline values: CDR1 SEHNR, CDR2 FQNEAQ (reference sequence). The CDR3 totals 16 residues. CDR3 sequence reads: CASSFSGTGSTGELFF. The CDR3, as DNA: TGTGCCAGCAGCTTTTCCGGGACAGGGAGCACCGGGGAGCTGTTTTTT.

This clone was seen just once. V is TRBV9 and J is TRBJ2-1; a weak D match, TRBD2 (7 bases). Germline loops: CDR1 SGDLS, CDR2 YYNGEE. V dropped 4 bases and J dropped 0 bases, with 11 bases sitting between them. The length of the CDR3 is 15 residues. CDR3: CASSSGGLSYNEQFF. Here the CDR3 DNA reads TGTGCCAGCAGCTCCGGGGGGCTCTCCTACAATGAGCAGTTCTTC.